These 27 T cell receptor beta chains share one sample of origin, sequenced in a study of T cell repertoires in cytomegalovirus infection. Each CDR3 protein is one row after TCRdb ran MiXCR on the reads. The sample includes some 350,000 distinct CDR3 sequences, around 18% of them seen just once. Sequencing input: PBMCs. These receptors originate from a human donor in good health (CMV status not recorded). Some clones in this sample may be carry-over from other donors' samples.

The CDR3 DNA reads TGCAGTGCTAGTGTTACGGGGGCTTTCTCTGGAAACACCATATATTTT. Translated: CSASVTGAFSGNTIYF. This chain joins TRBV20-1 and TRBJ1-3, with D possibly matching TRBD1 (6 bases). Trimming took 3 bases from V and 0 from J, leaving 15 bases between them. Germline CDR1 is DFQATT and CDR2 is SNEGSKA (reference sequence). This CDR3 has 16 residues.

In DNA, the CDR3 is TGTGCCAGCTCACTGTCGAAGACTAATGAAAAACTGTTTTTT. It specifies CASSLSKTNEKLFF. The chain carries TRBV18 and TRBJ1-4, with D unclear. Between the trimmed V and J ends, which lost 4 bases and 2 bases, there was a span of 8 bases. CDR1 and CDR2 (germline): KGHSH, LQKENI. This CDR3 contains 14 residues.

A remark on this clonotype: This clone may be a read error of a much larger clone one base away. This chain links TRBV6-6 with TRBJ2-7, with D maybe TRBD1 (5 bases). Per germline, CDR1 MNHNY and CDR2 SVGAGI (reference sequence). The CDR3 has 14 amino acids. CDR3 sequence: CASRRPGQAYERYF. The DNA for the CDR3 is TGTGCCAGCAGACGACCTGGACAAGCCTACGAGCGGTACTTC.

V and J are TRBV19 and TRBJ2-2; tentative D call: TRBD2 (6 bases). Trimming cost V 6 bases and J 1 base, with 9 bases left between them. Germline-derived CDR1 and CDR2 are LNHDA and SQIVND (reference sequence). CDR3 size: 14 residues. The CDR3 is CASREGRNTGELFF. In DNA, the CDR3 is TGTGCCAGTAGGGAGGGGAGGAACACCGGGGAGCTGTTTTTT.

This clonotype was recorded a few times. A much larger clone sits a single nucleotide away, making a read error possible. The chain joins TRBV6-6 to TRBJ2-5; no clear D gene. V was pared by 0 bases and J by 5 bases, with 4 bases between. Germline V CDR1 and CDR2: MNHNY, SVGAGI (reference sequence). This CDR3 has 12 amino acids. CDR3 region: CASSYSTETQYF. As DNA, the CDR3 is TGTGCCAGCAGTTACTCGACGGAGACCCAGTACTTC.

This clonotype was found many times. The J gene is TRBJ2-7, the V gene TRBV7-2, with no clear D. The CDR3 covers 15 residues. The germline CDR1 and CDR2 sequences are SGHTA and FQGNSA. The V gene lost 5 bases and the J gene lost 2 bases, with 16 bases spanning the gap. This chain's CDR3 is CASSPRAPGPYEQYF. The CDR3 bases are TGTGCCAGCAGCCCCCGAGCCCCTGGCCCCTACGAGCAGTACTTC.

This chain's CDR3 is CSASGLPPEQFF. The CDR3 DNA reads as TGCAGTGCGTCTGGACTGCCCCCGGAGCAGTTCTTC. This chain links TRBV20-1 with TRBJ2-1; maybe TRBD2 (5 bases). The CDR3 length is 12 residues. The germline V gene encodes CDR1 DFQATT and CDR2 SNEGSKA (reference sequence). V was shortened by 6 bases and J by 10 bases, with 16 bases between the two germline ends.

At least ten counts were recorded for this clonotype. The CDR3 DNA reads as TGTGCCAGCAGCCATCGAAGAGAAGTCGGTTCACCCCTCCACTTT. Translated: CASSHRREVGSPLHF. This chain joins TRBV12-3 or TRBV12-4 and TRBJ1-6; no reliable D call. This CDR3 has 15 amino acids. The V and J ends lost 6 bases and 9 bases respectively, with 18 bases between them.

This clonotype was detected a few times. The chain combines TRBV10-3 with TRBJ2-5; 8 bases fit TRBD2. Trimming took 4 bases from V and 5 from J; bases not matched to a gene: 6. CDR1 is ENHRY, CDR2 SYGVKD, per germline. The CDR3 is 14 residues long. DNA for the CDR3: TGTGCCATCAGTGCAAACGGGGGGGACGAGACCCAGTACTTC. It yields the protein CAISANGGDETQYF.

The rearrangement uses TRBV2 and TRBJ1-1; no reliable D call. Trimming left V 6 bases short and J 8 bases short, with 19 bases between. This CDR3 has 14 residues. In germline, CDR1 is SNHLY, CDR2 FYNNEI. The CDR3, as DNA: TGTGCCAGCAGCCCCGAGGTCACAACCAACGAAGCTTTCTTT. The encoded protein is CASSPEVTTNEAFF. Variable domain in full (rest from reference TRBV2 and TRBJ1-1): EPEVTQTPSHQVTQMGQEVILRCVPISNHLYFYWYRQILGQKVEFLVSFYNNEISEKSEIFDDQFSVERPDGSNFTLKIRSTKLEDSAMYFCASSPEVTTNEAFFGQGTRLTVV.

This clonotype occurred once. This may be a read error: a much more frequent sequence differs by one nucleotide. This sequence joins TRBV7-2 and TRBJ2-3; D gene unclear. Germline-derived CDR1 and CDR2 are SGHTA and FQGNSA. The CDR3 is made up of 13 amino acids. V gave up 2 bases and J gave up 3 bases, with 6 bases separating them. CDR3 residues: CASSLYETDTQYF. In DNA, the CDR3 is TGTGCCAGCAGCTTATACGAAACAGATACGCAGTATTTT.

At least ten counts were recorded for this clonotype. The chain couples TRBV6-5 to TRBJ2-7; D may be TRBD1 (5 bases). Between the trimmed V and J ends, which lost 2 bases and 2 bases, there was a span of 10 bases. The CDR3 is 14 amino acids. CDR1 is MNHEY, CDR2 SVGAGI, per germline. In nucleotides, the CDR3 is TGTGCCAGCAGTTACGCAGGGCGCGCCTACGAGCAGTACTTC. Its protein product is CASSYAGRAYEQYF.

This clonotype occurred a few times. The V gene is TRBV28, the J gene TRBJ2-1; 15 nucleotides line up with TRBD2. CDR1 MDHEN and CDR2 SYDVKM come from the germline V gene. After removal of 8 bases from V and 8 bases from J, the junction contained 4 bases not matched to a gene. The CDR3 is made up of 14 amino acids. CDR3 protein: CASWTSGGGDEQFF. CDR3 coding DNA: TGTGCCAGCTGGACTAGCGGGGGGGGGGATGAGCAGTTCTTC.

There are many counts of this clonotype. This chain links TRBV6-2 or TRBV6-3 with TRBJ2-1; TRBD2 aligns across 8 bases. Germline CDR1 and CDR2: MNHEY and SVGEGT. J was trimmed by 7 bases and V by 4 bases; bases with no gene match: 3. The CDR3 runs 13 residues. This chain's CDR3 is CASSSSGRNEQFF. For the CDR3, the DNA is TGTGCCAGCAGTTCCAGCGGGAGAAATGAGCAGTTCTTC.

Only a few counts were recorded for this clonotype. V and J are TRBV11-2 and TRBJ1-3; no reliable D call. Between the trimmed V and J ends, which lost 5 bases and 0 bases, there was a span of 14 bases. The CDR3 loop spans 16 amino acids. Germline CDR1 is SGHAT and CDR2 is FQNNGV. The CDR3 is CASSSYSPSSGNTIYF. The CDR3 DNA reads as TGTGCCAGCAGCAGTTACAGCCCCTCCTCTGGAAACACCATATATTTT.

This clonotype came up a few times. The CDR3 loop is CSSLKGGETQYF. CDR3 nucleotide sequence: TGCAGCTCTCTAAAGGGGGGAGAGACCCAGTACTTC. This chain joins TRBV29-1 and TRBJ2-5; D could derive from TRBD1 or TRBD2 (6 bases each). V dropped 8 bases and J dropped 4 bases, with 14 bases sitting between them. The germline gives CDR1 SQVTM, CDR2 ANQGSEA. The CDR3 has 12 amino acids.

This clonotype was observed at least ten times. The rearrangement links TRBV12-3 or TRBV12-4 to TRBJ1-4; 7 bases align to TRBD1. Unmatched junction bases numbered 8, after V lost 6 bases and J lost 7 bases. This CDR3 is built from 14 residues. CDR3 protein: CASRSTGVSEKLFF. The CDR3 DNA reads as TGTGCCAGCAGATCTACAGGGGTTAGTGAAAAACTGTTTTTT.

J is TRBJ1-1 and V is TRBV3-1; D gene unclear. CDR1 and CDR2 from the germline V gene are LGHDT and YNNKEL (reference sequence). The CDR3 totals 11 residues. The V end lost 1 base, the J end lost 8 bases, and 5 bases lay between the germline ends. The CDR3 sequence: CASSQAREAFF. The CDR3 DNA is TGTGCCAGCAGCCAAGCCCGCGAAGCTTTCTTT.

The chain carries TRBV20-1 and TRBJ2-2; D remains unclear. Trimming pared 5 bases from V and 6 bases from J, leaving 10 bases between. Looked up from germline, CDR1 is DFQATT and CDR2 is SNEGSKA (reference sequence). The CDR3 contains 12 residues. In nucleotides, the CDR3 is TGCAGTGCTCCGGCCGCGGCCGGGGAGCTGTTTTTT. Its translation is CSAPAAAGELFF.

This clonotype was counted a few times. As DNA, the CDR3 is TGTGCCAGCAGTTTAGGCGGGAGGACAACCTACGAGCAGTACTTC. Its protein product is CASSLGGRTTYEQYF. The V gene is TRBV27, the J gene TRBJ2-7, with 8 bases matching TRBD2. Germline CDR1 and CDR2: MNHEY and SMNVEV (reference sequence). This CDR3 is 15 amino acids long. Losses at the gene ends were 2 bases for V and 2 bases for J; bases not matched to a gene: 5.

V is TRBV20-1 and J is TRBJ2-5; 9 bases fit TRBD1. Looked up from germline, CDR1 is DFQATT and CDR2 is SNEGSKA (reference sequence). The CDR3 is 13 amino acids. CDR3 region: CGTGIEGRETQYF. DNA of the CDR3: TGCGGGACAGGGATTGAAGGACGAGAGACCCAGTACTTC.

In this sample, this clonotype turned up many times. This chain joins TRBV6-6 and TRBJ1-5, with unresolved D. Germline V CDR1 and CDR2: MNHNY, SVGAGI (reference sequence). The CDR3 totals 12 residues. The V gene lost 8 bases and the J gene lost 5 bases, with 10 bases spanning the gap. CDR3 region: CASGTGDQPQHF. CDR3 sequence (DNA): TGTGCCAGCGGCACTGGAGATCAGCCCCAGCATTTT.

The chain recombines TRBV6-2 or TRBV6-3 with TRBJ2-1; D ambiguous. The V and J ends lost 8 bases and 6 bases respectively, with 8 bases between them. The germline V gene encodes CDR1 MNHEY and CDR2 SVGEGT. The CDR3 spans 11 residues. Written as DNA, the CDR3 is TGTGCCAGCTTGGGCTCCAATGAGCAGTTCTTC. It translates to CASLGSNEQFF.

The chain is built from TRBV10-3 and TRBJ2-7; possibly TRBD2 for D (5 bases). V dropped 7 bases and J dropped 4 bases, with 11 bases sitting between them. CDR3 length: 12 residues. Germline CDR1 reads ENHRY; CDR2 reads SYGVKD. CDR3 sequence (DNA): TGTGCCATCACCTCGGACTGGTACGAGCAGTACTTC. This gives the protein CAITSDWYEQYF.

This clonotype has a count of ten or more. The chain is built from TRBV5-5 and TRBJ2-7; 7 bases match TRBD1. The trim removed 5 bases at V and 1 base at J, leaving 6 bases unmatched. CDR1 and CDR2 from the germline V gene are SGHKS and YYEKEE (reference sequence). CDR3 length equals 14 residues. DNA of the CDR3: TGTGCCAGCAGTCCCCGGACAGGATCCTACGAGCAGTACTTC. Translation: CASSPRTGSYEQYF.

The chain combines TRBV5-1 with TRBJ1-6; maybe TRBD1 (6 bases). V was cut by 3 bases and J by 6 bases, with 16 bases left in between. The CDR3 length is 16 residues. From germline, CDR1 is SGHRS and CDR2 YFSETQ. The CDR3 DNA reads TGCGCCAGCAGCTCGGGGGAGAGGACAGCTAATTCACCCCTCCACTTT. Translated, it gives CASSSGERTANSPLHF.

This clonotype was seen only a few times. V is TRBV10-3 and J is TRBJ1-4; 9 bases line up with TRBD1. The CDR3 has 14 amino acids. Trimming cost V 6 bases and J 12 bases; bases outside gene matches: 11. Germline V gene lookup returns CDR1 ENHRY and CDR2 SYGVKD. CDR3 sequence: CAISPGQGGKELFF. Written as DNA, the CDR3 is TGTGCCATCAGCCCGGGACAGGGAGGAAAGGAACTGTTTTTT.